A single T cell receptor beta chain is shown here with its context. Its specificity is not known. Extraction and reverse transcription of RNA yielded cDNA as the sequencing template. Profiled with immunoSEQ multiplex PCR; TCRdb holds only in-frame clones, not every one. This sample has approximately 280,000 clones; 58% occur once, and the top ten carry approximately 1.8%. Indicated treatment: oral pan-JAK inhibitor, 5-10 mg twice daily. Peripheral blood and lesional scalp punch biopsies were taken from alopecia areata patients. The CDR3 loop spans 15 amino acids. The germline V gene encodes CDR1 SGDLS and CDR2 YYNGEE. The J segment lost 7 bases and the V segment lost 0 bases, leaving 6 bases of the junction unmatched. This specimen comes from a study of CD8+ T cells in alopecia areata. Study details: Tofacitinib therapy lasting 6 to 18 months was followed by 6 months off drug.

The study, taken as a whole, reports: Scalp clonality, along with expanded CD8+ clones among the top 100, was significantly decreased by tofacitinib. Lesional tissue from the scalp (especially in alopecia totalis/universalis) showed higher clonality than normal scalp.

This specimen was CD4+ T cells sorted from blood, taken at week 24, from a patient treated with tofacitinib. The genes are TRBV9 and TRBJ2-2, with TRBD2 matching 7 bases. The receptor comes from a human donor with alopecia areata. The CDR3 nucleotides are TGTGCCAGCAGCGTAGCCCCTAGCGGTCACGGGGAGCTGTTTTTT. Protein sequence: CASSVAPSGHGELFF.